The sequence of this TCR beta chain was determined in a study of OX40 agonist ivuxolimab in advanced cancers. Overall study context: Intravenous ivuxolimab was administered to patients every 2 weeks at 0.01 to 10 mg/kg. Anti-PD-1, anti-PD-L1 or anti-CTLA-4 therapy given earlier was allowed, and roughly 38% had some. Of the patients, three showed partial responses, one with hepatocellular carcinoma and two with cutaneous melanoma. Regarding the study as a whole: Normalized T-cell clonal expansion was also low in some nonresponders.

Here immunoSEQ multiplex PCR was the method, and the copy in TCRdb shows in-frame clones only, minus some. The sample records over 80,000 clones, about 85% being singletons. To note about this clone: Its specificity is not known.

The sample here was CD4+ or CD8+ T cells sorted from blood, taken in a trial of the OX40 agonist ivuxolimab. The clonotype comes from an adult with an advanced solid tumor such as melanoma, head and neck, liver or kidney cancer.

CDR3: CASSPFELFTDTQYF. CDR3 coding DNA: TGTGCCAGCAGCCCGTTCGAGCTTTTCACAGATACGCAGTATTTT. The rearrangement links TRBV7-2 to TRBJ2-3; D unresolved. The CDR3 runs to 15 residues. Trimming took 5 bases from V and 2 from J, leaving 14 bases between them. Germline V gene lookup returns CDR1 SGHTA and CDR2 FQGNSA. Based on the CDR3 plus reference TRBV7-2 and TRBJ2-3, the full variable domain is GAGVSQSPSNKVTEKGKDVELRCDPISGHTALYWYRQSLGQGLEFLIYFQGNSAPDKSGLPSDRFSAERTGGSVSTLTIQRTQQEDSAVYLCASSPFELFTDTQYFGPGTRLTVL.